This entry lists 2 T cell receptor beta chains sequenced from one sample in a study of Ad26.COV2.S vaccination and SARS-CoV-2 variants. Treatment meaning: 19 received Ad26.COV2.S at low or high dose, single or two shots; a few received placebo; per-sample allocation not given. The investigators took samples on day 63 after the first vaccine or placebo injection. Libraries were prepared by immunoSEQ multiplex PCR; TCRdb keeps only in-frame clonotypes and omits some of them. Seen here are approximately 400,000 clones, 83% observed once, and the top ten hold about 8%. Sequenced here: peripheral blood, sampled in a trial of Ad26.COV2.S vaccine versus placebo. Every receptor here comes from a person between 18 and 59 years old who received the Ad26.COV2.S COVID-19 vaccine or a placebo.

This chain connects TRBV21-1 to TRBJ2-7. TRBV21-1 is designated a pseudogene. CDR3 length: 13 residues. The CDR3 loop is CASKLWVFDEQYF. In DNA form, the CDR3 reads TGTGCCAGCAAGTTATGGGTCTTCGACGAGCAGTACTTC.

The chain carries TRBV29-1 and TRBJ2-3; 15 positions agree with TRBD2. Germline V gene sequence: CDR1 SQVTM, CDR2 ANQGSEA. The CDR3 loop spans 14 amino acids. Trimming at V came to 4 bases and at J to 5 bases, leaving 1 base not matched to a gene. The CDR3 nucleotides read TGCAGCGTTGGGGGACTAGCGGGAGGAGATACGCAGTATTTT. Translation: CSVGGLAGGDTQYF.